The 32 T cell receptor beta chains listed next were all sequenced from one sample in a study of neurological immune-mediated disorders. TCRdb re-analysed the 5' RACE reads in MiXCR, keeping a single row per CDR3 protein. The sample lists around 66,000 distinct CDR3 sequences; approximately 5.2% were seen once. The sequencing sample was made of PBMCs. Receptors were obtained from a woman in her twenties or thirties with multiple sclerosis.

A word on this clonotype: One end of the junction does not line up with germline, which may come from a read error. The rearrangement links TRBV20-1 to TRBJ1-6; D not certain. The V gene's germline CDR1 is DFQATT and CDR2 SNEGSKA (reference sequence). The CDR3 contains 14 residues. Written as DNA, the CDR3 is TGCAGTGCCGGACGCCCAGGAGGGAATTCACCCCTACACTTT. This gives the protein CSAGRPGGNSPLHF.

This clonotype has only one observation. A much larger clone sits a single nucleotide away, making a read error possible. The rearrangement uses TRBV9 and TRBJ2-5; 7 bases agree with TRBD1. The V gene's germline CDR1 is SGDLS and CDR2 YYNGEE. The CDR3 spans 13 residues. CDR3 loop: CTSSDGTEETQYF. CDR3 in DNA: TGTACCAGCAGCGACGGGACAGAAGAGACCCAGTACTTC.

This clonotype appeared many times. Written as DNA, the CDR3 is TGTGCCACCAGCAGAGGTCGGGATAGCAATCAGCCCCAGCATTTT. The encoded protein is CATSRGRDSNQPQHF. The gene calls are TRBV15 and TRBJ1-5; D remains ambiguous. There are 15 residues in the CDR3. Germline lookup yields CDR1 LNHNV and CDR2 YYDKDF (reference sequence). Trimming removed 1 base at V and 0 bases at J, with 7 bases between.

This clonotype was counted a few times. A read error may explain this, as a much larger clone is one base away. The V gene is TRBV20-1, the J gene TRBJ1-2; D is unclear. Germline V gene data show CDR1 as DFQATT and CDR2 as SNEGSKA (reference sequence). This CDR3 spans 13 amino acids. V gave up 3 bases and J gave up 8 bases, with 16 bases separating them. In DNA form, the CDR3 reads TGCAGTGCTAGCCGGGAAAGTCTAGGCGGCTACACCTTC. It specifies CSASRESLGGYTF.

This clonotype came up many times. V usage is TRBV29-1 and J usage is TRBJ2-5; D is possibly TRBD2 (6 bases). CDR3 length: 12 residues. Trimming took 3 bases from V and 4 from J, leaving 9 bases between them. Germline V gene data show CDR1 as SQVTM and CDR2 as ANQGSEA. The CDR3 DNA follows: TGCAGCGTTGAGGGGGGTGCAGAGACCCAGTACTTC. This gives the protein CSVEGGAETQYF.

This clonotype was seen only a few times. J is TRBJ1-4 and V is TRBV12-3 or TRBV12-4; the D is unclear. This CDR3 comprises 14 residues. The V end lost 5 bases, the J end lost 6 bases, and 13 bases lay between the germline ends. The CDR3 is CASSPAGRDEKLFF. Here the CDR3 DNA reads TGTGCCAGCAGTCCGGCAGGACGAGATGAAAAACTGTTTTTT.

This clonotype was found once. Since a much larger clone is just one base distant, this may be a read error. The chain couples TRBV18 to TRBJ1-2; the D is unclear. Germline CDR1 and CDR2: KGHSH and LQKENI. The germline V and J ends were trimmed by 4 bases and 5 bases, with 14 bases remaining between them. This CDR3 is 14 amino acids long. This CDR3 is CASSQGRGSYGYTF. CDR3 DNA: TGTGCCAGCTCACAAGGGAGAGGATCTTATGGCTACACCTTC.

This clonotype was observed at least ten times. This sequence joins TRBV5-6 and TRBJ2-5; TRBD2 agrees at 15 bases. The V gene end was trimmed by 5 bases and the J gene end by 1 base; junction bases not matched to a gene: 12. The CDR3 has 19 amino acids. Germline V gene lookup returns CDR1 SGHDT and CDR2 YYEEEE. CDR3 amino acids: CASSSTRSGLAGGQETQYF. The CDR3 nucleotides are TGTGCCAGCAGTTCCACCCGATCGGGACTAGCGGGGGGCCAAGAGACCCAGTACTTC.

The CDR3 nucleotides are TGTGCCAGCAGCTTACCGTTCAGAGGGATCCCCACTGAAGCTTTCTTT. Protein: CASSLPFRGIPTEAFF. This rearrangement joins TRBV7-9 to TRBJ1-1; D remains ambiguous. Between the trimmed V and J ends, which lost 2 bases and 4 bases, there was a span of 17 bases. The CDR3 contains 16 residues. Germline V gene sequence: CDR1 SEHNR, CDR2 FQNEAQ (reference sequence).

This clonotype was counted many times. CDR3 nucleotides: TGTGCCAGCAGGAGCCAACAGGGTATCAACACCATATATTTT. Protein: CASRSQQGINTIYF. The V call is TRBV12-3 or TRBV12-4, the J call TRBJ1-3; the D gene is possibly TRBD1 (6 bases). Deletions cut 6 bases from V and 7 bases from J, with 16 bases between. This CDR3 contains 14 residues.

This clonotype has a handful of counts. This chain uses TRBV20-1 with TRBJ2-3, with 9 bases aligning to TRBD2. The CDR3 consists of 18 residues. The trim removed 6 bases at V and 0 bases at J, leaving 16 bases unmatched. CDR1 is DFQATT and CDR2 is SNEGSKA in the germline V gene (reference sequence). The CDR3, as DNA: TGCAGTGCCACACCGGTTCTAGCGGGGATTTCTAGCACAGATACGCAGTATTTT. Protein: CSATPVLAGISSTDTQYF.

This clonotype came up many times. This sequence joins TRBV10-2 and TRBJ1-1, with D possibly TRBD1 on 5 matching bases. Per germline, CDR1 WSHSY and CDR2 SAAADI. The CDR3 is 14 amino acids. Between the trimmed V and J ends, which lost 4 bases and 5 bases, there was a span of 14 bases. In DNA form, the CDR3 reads TGCGCCAGCAGTGTGCGGCAGGGAAAGACTGAAGCTTTCTTT. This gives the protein CASSVRQGKTEAFF.

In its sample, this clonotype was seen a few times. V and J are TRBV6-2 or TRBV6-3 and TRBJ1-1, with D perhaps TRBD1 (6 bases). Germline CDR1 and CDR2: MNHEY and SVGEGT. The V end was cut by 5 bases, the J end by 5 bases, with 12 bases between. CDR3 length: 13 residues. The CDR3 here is CASSATGRTEAFF. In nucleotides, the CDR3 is TGTGCCAGCAGTGCTACAGGGAGGACTGAAGCTTTCTTT.

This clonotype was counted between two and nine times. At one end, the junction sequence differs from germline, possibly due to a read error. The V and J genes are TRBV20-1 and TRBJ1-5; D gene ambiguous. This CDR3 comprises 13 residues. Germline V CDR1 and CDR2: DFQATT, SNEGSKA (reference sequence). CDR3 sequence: CSASSGFSQPQNF. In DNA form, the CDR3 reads TGCAGTGCCTCGAGTGGGTTCAGTCAGCCCCAGAATTTT.

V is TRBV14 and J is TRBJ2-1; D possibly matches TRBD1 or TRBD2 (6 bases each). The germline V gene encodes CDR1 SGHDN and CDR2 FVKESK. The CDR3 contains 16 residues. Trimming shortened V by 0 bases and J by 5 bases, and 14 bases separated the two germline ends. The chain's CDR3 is CASSQDPRRGNNEQFF. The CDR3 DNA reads TGTGCCAGCAGCCAAGATCCTCGGAGGGGGAACAATGAGCAGTTCTTC.

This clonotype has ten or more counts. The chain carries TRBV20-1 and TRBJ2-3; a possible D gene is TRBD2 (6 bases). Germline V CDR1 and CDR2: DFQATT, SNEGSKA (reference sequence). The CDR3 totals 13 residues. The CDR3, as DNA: TGCAGCCCCTACCTTAGCGGCCCAGATACGCAGTATTTT. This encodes CSPYLSGPDTQYF.

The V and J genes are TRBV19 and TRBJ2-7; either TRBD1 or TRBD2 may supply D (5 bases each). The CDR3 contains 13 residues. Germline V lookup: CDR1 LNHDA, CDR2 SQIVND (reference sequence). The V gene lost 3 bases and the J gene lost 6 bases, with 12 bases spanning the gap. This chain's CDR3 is CASSITGTAEQYF. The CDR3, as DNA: TGTGCCAGTAGTATCACCGGGACGGCCGAGCAGTACTTC.

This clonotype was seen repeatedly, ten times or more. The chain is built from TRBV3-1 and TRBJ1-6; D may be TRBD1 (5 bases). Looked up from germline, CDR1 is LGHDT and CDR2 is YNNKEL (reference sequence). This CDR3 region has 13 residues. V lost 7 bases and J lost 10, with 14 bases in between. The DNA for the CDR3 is TGTGCCAGCAACCAGGGTCGTTGGTCACCCCTCCACTTT. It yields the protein CASNQGRWSPLHF.

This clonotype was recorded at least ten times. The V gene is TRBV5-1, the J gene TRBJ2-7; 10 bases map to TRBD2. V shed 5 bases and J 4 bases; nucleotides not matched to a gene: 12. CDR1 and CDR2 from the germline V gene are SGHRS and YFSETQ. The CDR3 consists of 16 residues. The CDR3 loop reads CASSPGSSGGGYEQYF. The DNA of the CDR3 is TGCGCCAGCAGTCCGGGTAGCAGCGGGGGGGGATACGAGCAGTACTTC. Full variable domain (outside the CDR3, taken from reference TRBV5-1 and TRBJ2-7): KAGVTQTPRYLIKTRGQQVTLSCSPISGHRSVSWYQQTPGQGLQFLFEYFSETQRNKGNFPGRFSGRQFSNSRSEMNVSTLELGDSALYLCASSPGSSGGGYEQYFGPGTRLTVT.

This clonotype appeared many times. CDR3 sequence (DNA): TGTGCCAGCAGTTTCTACGAGCAGTACTTC. Amino acid sequence: CASSFYEQYF. The chain is built from TRBV2 and TRBJ2-7; D is unresolved. The CDR3 is 10 residues long. The V gene lost 5 bases and the J gene lost 3 bases, with 2 bases spanning the gap. Looked up from germline, CDR1 is SNHLY and CDR2 is FYNNEI.

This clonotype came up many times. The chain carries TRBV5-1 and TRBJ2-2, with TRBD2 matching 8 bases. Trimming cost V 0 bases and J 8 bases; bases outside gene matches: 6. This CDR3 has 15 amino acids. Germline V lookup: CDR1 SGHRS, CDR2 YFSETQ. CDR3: CASSLVSGAQGELFF. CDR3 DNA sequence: TGCGCCAGCAGCTTGGTTAGCGGGGCGCAGGGGGAGCTGTTTTTT. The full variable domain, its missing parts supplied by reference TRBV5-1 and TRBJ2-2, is KAGVTQTPRYLIKTRGQQVTLSCSPISGHRSVSWYQQTPGQGLQFLFEYFSETQRNKGNFPGRFSGRQFSNSRSEMNVSTLELGDSALYLCASSLVSGAQGELFFGEGSRLTVL.

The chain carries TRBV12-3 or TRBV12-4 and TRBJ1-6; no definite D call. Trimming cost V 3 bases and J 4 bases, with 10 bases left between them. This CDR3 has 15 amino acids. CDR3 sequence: CASSFSGKYNSPLHF. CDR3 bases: TGTGCCAGCAGTTTCTCCGGAAAGTATAATTCACCCCTCCACTTT.

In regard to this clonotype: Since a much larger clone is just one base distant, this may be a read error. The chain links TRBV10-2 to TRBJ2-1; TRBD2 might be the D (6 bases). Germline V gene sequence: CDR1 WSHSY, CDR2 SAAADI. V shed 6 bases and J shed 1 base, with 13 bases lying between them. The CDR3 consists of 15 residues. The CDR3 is CASSSGLRSYNEQFF. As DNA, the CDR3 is TGCGCCAGCAGCTCGGGACTTAGATCCTACAATGAGCAGTTCTTC.

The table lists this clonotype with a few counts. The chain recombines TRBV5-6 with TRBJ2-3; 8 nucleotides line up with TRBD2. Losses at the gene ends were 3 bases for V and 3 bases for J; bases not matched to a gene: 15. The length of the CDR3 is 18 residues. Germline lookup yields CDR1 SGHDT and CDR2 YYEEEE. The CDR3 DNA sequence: TGTGCCAGCAGCTCGGGTGGACACAGGACTAGCAGAACAGATACGCAGTATTTT. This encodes CASSSGGHRTSRTDTQYF.

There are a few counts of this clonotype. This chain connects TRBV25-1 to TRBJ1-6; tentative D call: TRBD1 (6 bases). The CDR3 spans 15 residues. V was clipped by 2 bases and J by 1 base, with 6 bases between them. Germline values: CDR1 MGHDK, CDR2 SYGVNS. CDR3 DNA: TGTGCCAGCAGTGAACAGGGGTCCTATAATTCACCCCTCCACTTT. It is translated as CASSEQGSYNSPLHF.

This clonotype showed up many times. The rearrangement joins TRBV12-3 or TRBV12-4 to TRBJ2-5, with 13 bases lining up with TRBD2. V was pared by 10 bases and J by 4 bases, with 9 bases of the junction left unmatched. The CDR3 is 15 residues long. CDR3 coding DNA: TGTGCCACCGCACTAGCGGGGGGGCTAACAGAGACCCAGTACTTC. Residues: CATALAGGLTETQYF.

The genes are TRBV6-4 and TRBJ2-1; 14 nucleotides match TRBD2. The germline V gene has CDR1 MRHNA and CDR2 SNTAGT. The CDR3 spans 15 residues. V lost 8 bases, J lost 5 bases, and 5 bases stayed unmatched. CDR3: CASRLAGGRHNEQFF. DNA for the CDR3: TGTGCCAGCCGACTAGCGGGGGGGCGCCACAATGAGCAGTTCTTC.

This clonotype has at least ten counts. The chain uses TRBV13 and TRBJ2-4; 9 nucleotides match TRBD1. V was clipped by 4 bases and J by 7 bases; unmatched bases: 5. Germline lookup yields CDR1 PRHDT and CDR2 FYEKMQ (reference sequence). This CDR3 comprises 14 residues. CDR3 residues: CASSYGTGQNIQYF. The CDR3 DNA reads TGTGCCAGCAGCTACGGGACAGGGCAGAACATTCAGTACTTC.

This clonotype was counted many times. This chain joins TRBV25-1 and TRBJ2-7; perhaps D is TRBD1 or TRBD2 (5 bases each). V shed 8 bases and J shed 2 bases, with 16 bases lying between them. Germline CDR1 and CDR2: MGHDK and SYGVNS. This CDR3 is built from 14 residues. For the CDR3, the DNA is TGTGCCAGCTCCCTGGGACGGAGCACCTACGAGCAGTACTTC. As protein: CASSLGRSTYEQYF.

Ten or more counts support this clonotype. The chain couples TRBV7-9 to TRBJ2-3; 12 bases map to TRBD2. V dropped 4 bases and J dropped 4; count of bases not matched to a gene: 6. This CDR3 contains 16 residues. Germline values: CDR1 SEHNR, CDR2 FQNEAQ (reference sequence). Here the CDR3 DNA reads TGTGCCAGCAGCTCAACGACTAGCGGGGGAGCAGATACGCAGTATTTT. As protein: CASSSTTSGGADTQYF.

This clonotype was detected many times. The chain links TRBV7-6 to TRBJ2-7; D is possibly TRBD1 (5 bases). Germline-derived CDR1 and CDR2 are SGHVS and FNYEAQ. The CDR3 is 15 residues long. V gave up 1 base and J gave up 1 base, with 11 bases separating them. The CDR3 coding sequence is TGTGCCAGCAGCTTAGAGACAGCCACGTCCTACGAGCAGTACTTC. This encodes CASSLETATSYEQYF.

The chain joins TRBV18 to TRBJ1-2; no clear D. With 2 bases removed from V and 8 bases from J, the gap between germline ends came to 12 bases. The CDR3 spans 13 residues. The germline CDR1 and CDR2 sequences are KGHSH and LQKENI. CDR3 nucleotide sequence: TGTGCCAGCTCACCAAGGGAAAGCAGAGGCTACACCTTC. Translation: CASSPRESRGYTF.